Listed here are 19 T cell receptor beta chains from one sample, sequenced in a study of early T cells in non-severe SARS-CoV-2 infection. TCRdb re-called the 5' RACE reads through MiXCR, storing one row per CDR3 protein. The data hold 97,000 or so distinct CDR3 sequences, with about 10% observed a single time. Sequencing used whole blood, obtained at baseline. The receptors derive from an adult who was a healthcare worker with PCR-confirmed SARS-CoV-2 infection or an uninfected control (not recorded which).

At least ten counts were recorded for this clonotype. Lacking the conserved final phenylalanine or tryptophan, this CDR3 likely reflects a read error. Because the CDR3's place on the DNA is in doubt, the DNA is left out and the CDR3 is given as listed by TCRdb. The rearrangement links TRBV29-1 to TRBJ1-2. The CDR3 has 10 residues if both end residues are counted. Germline lookup yields CDR1 SQVTM and CDR2 ANQGSEA. CDR3 sequence reads: CSVESGLVAI.

This clonotype came up a few times. The chain has TRBV11-2 and TRBJ2-7; TRBD2 matches at 7 bases. Looked up from germline, CDR1 is SGHAT and CDR2 is FQNNGV. The V segment lost 4 bases and the J segment 9 bases; nucleotides outside the gene matches: 9. The CDR3 spans 13 residues. CDR3 sequence: CASSSSGEGTQYF. The CDR3 bases are TGTGCCAGCAGCTCCTCTGGGGAGGGAACGCAGTACTTC.

This clonotype was found once. The V and J genes are TRBV20-1 and TRBJ2-3; no firm D call. Trimming took 3 bases from V and 4 from J, leaving 8 bases between them. Germline V gene data show CDR1 as DFQATT and CDR2 as SNEGSKA (reference sequence). The CDR3 has 12 residues. CDR3 loop: CSASDLPDTQYF. The CDR3 coding sequence is TGCAGTGCTAGTGATCTTCCAGATACGCAGTATTTT.

The chain recombines TRBV10-3 with TRBJ2-3; TRBD2 agrees at 10 bases. The CDR3 loop spans 14 amino acids. V shed 6 bases and J 6 bases; nucleotides not matched to a gene: 6. Germline CDR1 ENHRY, CDR2 SYGVKD. The CDR3 loop reads CAISQRGGRDTQYF. In DNA, the CDR3 is TGTGCCATCAGCCAGCGGGGGGGCCGTGATACGCAGTATTTT.

There are many counts of this clonotype. The V call is TRBV29-1, the J call TRBJ2-1; 14 nucleotides align to TRBD2. Unmatched junction bases numbered 5, after V lost 7 bases and J lost 6 bases. The CDR3 length is 14 residues. Germline CDR1 and CDR2: SQVTM and ANQGSEA. This CDR3 reads CSGQTSGRANEQFF. CDR3 DNA sequence: TGCAGCGGACAGACTAGCGGGAGGGCCAATGAGCAGTTCTTC.

The chain combines TRBV5-1 with TRBJ2-3, with 8 bases aligning to TRBD2. The CDR3 extends over 15 amino acids. The V segment lost 5 bases and the J segment 1 base; nucleotides outside the gene matches: 6. Germline V lookup: CDR1 SGHRS, CDR2 YFSETQ. CDR3 protein: CASSSAGGRTDTQYF. The CDR3 region has the DNA TGCGCCAGCAGTTCCGCGGGGGGCCGCACAGATACGCAGTATTTT.

This clonotype has just a few counts. V is TRBV27 and J is TRBJ2-7; 13 bases align to TRBD2. The J segment lost 4 bases and the V segment lost 6 bases, leaving 9 bases of the junction unmatched. The germline V gene has CDR1 MNHEY and CDR2 SMNVEV (reference sequence). This CDR3 spans 16 amino acids. CDR3 sequence: CASRPGTSGALYEQYF. Written as DNA, the CDR3 is TGTGCCAGCAGACCCGGGACTAGCGGGGCCTTATACGAGCAGTACTTC.

This clonotype was detected ten times or more. The rearrangement uses TRBV7-9 and TRBJ2-3, with unresolved D. The CDR3 is 13 residues long. Trimming left V 0 bases short and J 5 bases short, with 6 bases between. Germline V lookup: CDR1 SEHNR, CDR2 FQNEAQ (reference sequence). CDR3 protein: CASSLASEDTQYF. In nucleotides, the CDR3 is TGTGCCAGCAGCTTAGCATCCGAAGATACGCAGTATTTT.

This clonotype showed up many times. The chain uses TRBV6-5 and TRBJ1-5; D may be TRBD1 (6 bases). Germline CDR1 is MNHEY and CDR2 is SVGAGI. V was pared by 0 bases and J by 3 bases, with 15 bases between. The CDR3 contains 17 residues. DNA of the CDR3: TGTGCCAGCAGTTACTCGAGAAGGACAGCCTTCAATCAGCCCCAGCATTTT. Amino acid sequence: CASSYSRRTAFNQPQHF.

In this sample, this clonotype turned up a few times. This chain joins TRBV7-8 and TRBJ2-3; 11 nucleotides align to TRBD1. V lost 5 bases and J lost 4; bases outside the gene matches: 5. The CDR3 loop spans 15 amino acids. Germline CDR1 SGHVS, CDR2 FQNEAQ. CDR3 nucleotides: TGTGCCAGCAGCACCGGGACAGGGGGGTCAGATACGCAGTATTTT. As protein: CASSTGTGGSDTQYF.

The CDR3 nucleotides are TGTGCCAGTAGTATAAACAGGGAGGGACAGCCCCAGCATTTT. Protein: CASSINREGQPQHF. This chain connects TRBV19 to TRBJ1-5; D possibly corresponds to TRBD1 (6 bases). The CDR3 sequence is 14 residues long. Trimming removed 2 bases from V and 7 bases from J, with 12 bases in between. CDR1 and CDR2 (germline): LNHDA, SQIVND (reference sequence).

This clonotype was picked up many times. This sequence joins TRBV9 and TRBJ1-3; tentatively, D is TRBD1 (5 bases). V was pared by 7 bases and J by 0 bases, with 14 bases between. Looked up from germline, CDR1 is SGDLS and CDR2 is YYNGEE. The CDR3 extends over 15 amino acids. CDR3 sequence: CASSRDALSGNTIYF. The CDR3 DNA follows: TGTGCCAGCTCGCGGGACGCCCTCTCTGGAAACACCATATATTTT.

CDR3 amino acids: CASSPGTSGDEFF. The CDR3 DNA sequence: TGTGCCAGCAGCCCCGGGACTAGCGGGGACGAGTTCTTC. This sequence joins TRBV5-4 and TRBJ2-1, with 13 bases that match TRBD2. V shed 4 bases and J 14 bases; nucleotides not matched to a gene: 6. The CDR3 contains 13 residues. Germline V gene sequence: CDR1 SGHNT, CDR2 YYREEE (reference sequence). Together with reference TRBV5-4 and TRBJ2-1, the CDR3 gives the full variable domain: ETGVTQSPTHLIKTRGQQVTLRCSSQSGHNTVSWYQQALGQGPQFIFQYYREEENGRGNFPPRFSGLQFPNYSSELNVNALELDDSALYLCASSPGTSGDEFFGPGTRLTVL.

V usage is TRBV4-2 and J usage is TRBJ2-3; D gene ambiguous. The CDR3 has 16 amino acids. Germline lookup yields CDR1 LGHNA and CDR2 YNFKEQ. V dropped 2 bases and J dropped 0 bases, with 12 bases sitting between them. The DNA of the CDR3 is TGTGCCAGCAGCCAATTTAGGACGGCTAGCACAGATACGCAGTATTTT. This gives the protein CASSQFRTASTDTQYF.

This clonotype has just a few counts. The chain joins TRBV15 to TRBJ2-5, with a possible D match to TRBD2 (5 bases). CDR3 size: 15 residues. Germline V gene lookup returns CDR1 LNHNV and CDR2 YYDKDF (reference sequence). Trimming cost V 5 bases and J 0 bases, with 13 bases left between them. CDR3 sequence: CATSRRRQNQETQYF. The CDR3, as DNA: TGTGCCACCAGCCGGAGGCGCCAGAACCAAGAGACCCAGTACTTC.

This clonotype was counted at least ten times. The rearrangement joins TRBV20-1 to TRBJ1-6, with 7 bases that match TRBD1. Germline V gene sequence: CDR1 DFQATT, CDR2 SNEGSKA (reference sequence). V trimming: 0 bases; J trimming: 10 bases; junction bases outside the gene matches: 12. CDR3 size: 16 residues. CDR3 DNA: TGCAGTGCTAGAGATCTCGCGTCAGGGGGGAAATCACCCCTCCACTTT. Amino acids: CSARDLASGGKSPLHF.

This clonotype was seen repeatedly, ten times or more. This chain joins TRBV6-5 and TRBJ2-7; D is possibly TRBD1 (6 bases). The V and J ends lost 5 bases and 4 bases respectively, with 18 bases between them. The CDR3 covers 15 residues. CDR1 and CDR2 from the germline V gene are MNHEY and SVGAGI. The DNA of the CDR3 is TGTGCCAGCAGTGCCGACCGGCAGGGGTCGTACGAGCAGTACTTC. It yields the protein CASSADRQGSYEQYF.

This sequence joins TRBV4-3 and TRBJ1-4, with TRBD1 as a possible D gene (5 bases). Germline lookup yields CDR1 LGHNA and CDR2 YSLEER. The CDR3 spans 16 residues. Between the trimmed V and J ends, which lost 0 bases and 5 bases, there was a span of 13 bases. The CDR3 sequence: CASSQDGAKPNEKLFF. CDR3 sequence (DNA): TGCGCCAGCAGCCAAGATGGGGCCAAACCCAATGAAAAACTGTTTTTT.

The chain couples TRBV7-9 to TRBJ2-1, with TRBD2 identical over 8 bases. With V trimmed by 5 bases and J by 7 bases, 10 bases remained unmatched. Germline CDR1 is SEHNR and CDR2 is FQNEAQ (reference sequence). The CDR3 is 15 amino acids. DNA of the CDR3: TGTGCCAGCAGCGCGGGACTAGTGTTATCGAATGAGCAGTTCTTC. Translation gives CASSAGLVLSNEQFF.